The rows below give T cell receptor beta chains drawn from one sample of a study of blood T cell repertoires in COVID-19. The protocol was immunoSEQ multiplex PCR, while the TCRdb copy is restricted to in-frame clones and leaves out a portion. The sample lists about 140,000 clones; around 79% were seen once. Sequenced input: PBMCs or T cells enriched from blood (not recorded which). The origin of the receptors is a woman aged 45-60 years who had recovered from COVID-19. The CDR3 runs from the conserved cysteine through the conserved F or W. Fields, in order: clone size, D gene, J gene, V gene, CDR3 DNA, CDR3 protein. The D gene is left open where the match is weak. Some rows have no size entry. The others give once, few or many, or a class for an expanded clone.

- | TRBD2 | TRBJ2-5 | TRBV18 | TGTGCCAGCTCAATCCGAGCGGGAGGGCCGGGAGAGACCCAGTACTTC | CASSIRAGGPGETQYF
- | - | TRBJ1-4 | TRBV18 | TGTGCCAGCTCACCACCTGACAGTATCTATGAAAAACTGTTTTTT | CASSPPDSIYEKLFF
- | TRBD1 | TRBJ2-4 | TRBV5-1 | TGCGCCAGCAGCCCGGGACAGACGGGGAACATTCAGTACTTC | CASSPGQTGNIQYF
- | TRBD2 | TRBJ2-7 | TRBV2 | TGTGCCAGCAGTCGGACTAGCGGGATGAGGGGGGGCGAGCAGTACTTC | CASSRTSGMRGGEQYF
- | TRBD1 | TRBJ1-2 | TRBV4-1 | TGCGCCAGCAGCCAAGATCCCGGGGGACAGGGAGGTAGCGGCTACACCTTC | CASSQDPGGQGGSGYTF
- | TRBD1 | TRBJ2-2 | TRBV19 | TGTGCCAGTAGTTCCACGGACAGGGAGCCCTTGCAGGCCCGGAACACCGGGGAGCTGTTTTTT | CASSSTDREPLQARNTGELFF
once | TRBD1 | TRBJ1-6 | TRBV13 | TGTGCCAGCAGCTTCGGAGACAGGGGATTGCGGGGGTCCTATAATTCACCCCTCCACTTT | CASSFGDRGLRGSYNSPLHF
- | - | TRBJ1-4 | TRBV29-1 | TGCAGCGTTGGAGGGAGGGGGAAACTGTTTTTT | CSVGGRGKLFF
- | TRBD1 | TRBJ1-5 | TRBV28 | TGTGCCAGCAGTCCATCGACAGGGGGGATTCAGCCCCAGCATTTT | CASSPSTGGIQPQHF
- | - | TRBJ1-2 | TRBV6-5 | TGTGCCAGCACCCGGGGGACCGAGGGAGGCTACACCTTC | CASTRGTEGGYTF
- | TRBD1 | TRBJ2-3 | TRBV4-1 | TGCGCCAGCAGCCAAGAACCTGACAGGGCTAGCACAGATACGCAGTATTTT | CASSQEPDRASTDTQYF
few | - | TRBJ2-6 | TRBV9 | TGTGCCAGCAGCGTCTCGTTCTCTACTGGGGCCAACGTCCTGACTTTC | CASSVSFSTGANVLTF
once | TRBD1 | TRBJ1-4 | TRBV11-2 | TGTGCCAGCAGCTCAACAGGGGTTTCTAATGAAAAACTGTTTTTT | CASSSTGVSNEKLFF
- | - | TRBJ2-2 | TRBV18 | TGTGCCAGCTCAGATCCCGGAGGGACGACCGGGGAGCTGTTTTTT | CASSDPGGTTGELFF
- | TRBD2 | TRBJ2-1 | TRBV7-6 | TGTGCCAGCAGCAGCAACCTAGCGGGAGGGTATAATGAGCAGTTCTTC | CASSSNLAGGYNEQFF